These 28 T cell receptor beta chains share one sample of origin, sequenced in a study of OX40 agonist ivuxolimab in advanced cancers. Library prep was done by the immunoSEQ multiplex PCR assay. TCRdb provides this immuneACCESS table in a form limited to in-frame rearrangements. Some clones are lacking; in checked studies, under half of them reflect an unresolved V gene, and why the rest are absent is not known. The sample table contains about 41,000 clones; only one count was recorded for 84% of them. The top ten clonotypes cover around 2.6% of the sample. The sample consisted of CD4+ or CD8+ T cells sorted from blood, taken in a trial of the OX40 agonist ivuxolimab. The source of these receptors is an adult with an advanced solid tumor such as melanoma, head and neck, liver or kidney cancer.

The V call is TRBV27, the J call TRBJ1-1; TRBD1 matches 7 bases. V was clipped by 5 bases and J by 0 bases; unmatched bases: 3. The length of the CDR3 is 14 residues. Germline CDR1 is MNHEY and CDR2 is SMNVEV (reference sequence). The DNA for the CDR3 is TGTGCCAGCAGTCCAGGACAGGTGAACACTGAAGCTTTCTTT. As protein: CASSPGQVNTEAFF.

The chain recombines TRBV12-5 with TRBJ2-7, with D possibly TRBD2 on 5 matching bases. This CDR3 region has 13 residues. Germline V gene sequence: CDR1 LGHNT, CDR2 FRNRAP. Trimming cost V 5 bases and J 7 bases, with 15 bases left between them. The DNA for the CDR3 is TGTGCTAGTGGTATCCGGGATTTAGGGGAGCAGTACTTC. This sequence encodes CASGIRDLGEQYF. The full variable domain, with the rest looked up from reference TRBV12-5 and TRBJ2-7, is DARVTQTPRHKVTEMGQEVTMRCQPILGHNTVFWYRQTMMQGLELLAYFRNRAPLDDSGMPKDRFSAEMPDATLATLKIQPSEPRDSAVYFCASGIRDLGEQYFGPGTRLTVT.

The V gene is TRBV27, the J gene TRBJ1-6, with D unclear. Germline lookup yields CDR1 MNHEY and CDR2 SMNVEV (reference sequence). The V end was cut by 2 bases, the J end by 7 bases, with 9 bases between. This CDR3 has 14 residues. The CDR3 bases are TGTGCCAGCAGTTTAATAAGGCCAAATTCACCCCTCCACTTT. Its protein is CASSLIRPNSPLHF.

This clone was counted once. The CDR3 reads CSVESGEVNTEAFF. In DNA, the CDR3 is TGCAGCGTTGAAAGCGGTGAGGTGAACACTGAAGCTTTCTTT. V gene TRBV29-1 combines with J gene TRBJ1-1; D gene uncertain. Trimming cost V 2 bases and J 0 bases, with 10 bases left between them. This CDR3 is 14 amino acids long. Germline loops: CDR1 SQVTM, CDR2 ANQGSEA.

This rearrangement joins TRBV19 to TRBJ2-7; TRBD1 matches at 7 bases. V was pared by 3 bases and J by 3 bases, with 5 bases of the junction left unmatched. Germline V lookup: CDR1 LNHDA, CDR2 SQIVND (reference sequence). This CDR3 has 14 amino acids. The CDR3 loop reads CASSIVAGGYEQYF. For the CDR3, the DNA is TGTGCCAGTAGTATCGTGGCAGGGGGCTACGAGCAGTACTTC.

The chain combines TRBV11-2 with TRBJ2-7; D is possibly TRBD1 or TRBD2 (5 bases each). V was clipped by 5 bases and J by 6 bases, with 17 bases between them. Looked up from germline, CDR1 is SGHAT and CDR2 is FQNNGV. The CDR3 is made up of 14 amino acids. DNA for the CDR3: TGTGCCAGCAGCCGAATTCTTGGGGGTATCGAGCAGTACTTC. Amino acids: CASSRILGGIEQYF.

The V call is TRBV29-1, the J call TRBJ1-4, with D possibly TRBD1 on 5 matching bases. Germline CDR1 SQVTM, CDR2 ANQGSEA. CDR3 length: 13 residues. V dropped 6 bases and J dropped 2 bases, with 10 bases sitting between them. This CDR3 is CSVGTHTNEKLFF. CDR3 sequence (DNA): TGCAGCGTCGGGACGCACACTAATGAAAAACTGTTTTTT.

This chain uses TRBV7-2 with TRBJ2-7; D may be TRBD1 (6 bases). This CDR3 has 14 amino acids. The V gene lost 3 bases and the J gene lost 6 bases, with 15 bases spanning the gap. Germline lookup yields CDR1 SGHTA and CDR2 FQGNSA. The CDR3 DNA sequence: TGTGCCAGCAGCTTGGACGTCAGGGGTGGCGAGCAGTACTTC. Protein product: CASSLDVRGGEQYF.

This clone was seen a few times. The chain uses TRBV11-2 and TRBJ2-7, with D maybe TRBD1 (5 bases). The V gene's germline CDR1 is SGHAT and CDR2 FQNNGV. This CDR3 contains 12 residues. V was cut by 4 bases and J by 2 bases, with 6 bases left in between. The CDR3 sequence is CASSWGTYEQYF. The CDR3 nucleotides are TGTGCCAGCAGCTGGGGCACCTACGAGCAGTACTTC.

The rearrangement uses TRBV11-3 and TRBJ1-1; D perhaps matches TRBD1 (6 bases). There are 14 residues in the CDR3. CDR1 and CDR2 from the germline V gene are SGHNT and YENEEA. V shed 5 bases and J shed 0 bases, with 10 bases lying between them. As DNA, the CDR3 is TGTGCCAGCAGCCCCGGGACAATGAACACTGAAGCTTTCTTT. Translating gives CASSPGTMNTEAFF.

The chain is built from TRBV19 and TRBJ2-3; 7 bases are shared with TRBD1. Germline V gene lookup returns CDR1 LNHDA and CDR2 SQIVND (reference sequence). After removal of 6 bases from V and 2 bases from J, the junction contained 14 bases not matched to a gene. The CDR3 totals 17 residues. CDR3 nucleotides: TGTGCCAGTAGGAGACAGGGTGGAGGATTGGTCACAGATACGCAGTATTTT. Protein sequence: CASRRQGGGLVTDTQYF.

V gene TRBV6-6 combines with J gene TRBJ2-1, with D possibly being TRBD2 (5 bases). CDR3 length: 11 amino acids. Trimming pared 6 bases from V and 8 bases from J, leaving 8 bases between. From germline, CDR1 is MNHNY and CDR2 SVGAGI (reference sequence). CDR3 sequence reads: CASRRVDEQFF. CDR3 in DNA: TGTGCCAGCAGGAGGGTCGATGAGCAGTTCTTC.

In DNA, the CDR3 is TGTGCCAGCAGCCCACACGGGAGGCACGAAAAACTGTTTTTT. Translating it yields CASSPHGRHEKLFF. V and J are TRBV7-9 and TRBJ1-4; D gene unclear. This CDR3 region has 14 residues. Trimming shortened V by 5 bases and J by 8 bases, and 15 bases separated the two germline ends. Germline V gene data show CDR1 as SEHNR and CDR2 as FQNEAQ (reference sequence).

The chain has TRBV6-5 and TRBJ1-1; TRBD1 might be the D (5 bases). The CDR3 runs to 13 residues. The V and J ends lost 2 bases and 4 bases respectively, with 8 bases between them. Germline V gene lookup returns CDR1 MNHEY and CDR2 SVGAGI. CDR3 nucleotide sequence: TGTGCCAGCAGTTACCAGGGAGGCACTGAAGCTTTCTTT. Translation: CASSYQGGTEAFF.

The chain carries TRBV27 and TRBJ1-2; D might be TRBD1 (6 bases). The CDR3 is made up of 15 amino acids. The V and J ends lost 4 bases and 0 bases respectively, with 12 bases between them. Germline V gene sequence: CDR1 MNHEY, CDR2 SMNVEV (reference sequence). CDR3 sequence (DNA): TGTGCCAGCAGTTCGTCCGGGACAACTAACTATGGCTACACCTTC. This codes for CASSSSGTTNYGYTF.

In its sample, this clone is medium-sized (0.01 to 0.1%). The V call is TRBV7-9, the J call TRBJ2-2; 12 bases align to TRBD2. This CDR3 comprises 16 residues. Germline V gives CDR1 SEHNR, CDR2 FQNEAQ (reference sequence). V dropped 5 bases and J dropped 4; count of bases not matched to a gene: 5. DNA of the CDR3: TGTGCCAGCAGCGCCGGACTAGCGGGACCCACCGGGGAGCTGTTTTTT. Its protein product is CASSAGLAGPTGELFF.

The genes are TRBV19 and TRBJ2-1; possible D gene TRBD1, 6 bases. The CDR3 is made up of 11 amino acids. The V gene's germline CDR1 is LNHDA and CDR2 SQIVND (reference sequence). Trimming pared 5 bases from V and 8 bases from J, leaving 7 bases between. This CDR3 reads CASSGGYEQFF. The DNA for the CDR3 is TGTGCCAGTAGTGGGGGCTATGAGCAGTTCTTC.

This clone occurred once. The chain combines TRBV2 with TRBJ2-6; 11 bases fit TRBD1. The length of the CDR3 is 19 residues. Germline trimming cut 2 bases from V and 0 bases from J; bases unmatched to any gene: 6. Germline values: CDR1 SNHLY, CDR2 FYNNEI. The CDR3 protein is CASSETGTGGPSGANVLTF. The CDR3 DNA is TGTGCCAGCAGTGAAACCGGGACAGGGGGACCCTCTGGGGCCAACGTCCTGACTTTC.

The J gene is TRBJ1-5, the V gene TRBV10-3; 10 bases fit TRBD1. The CDR3 runs 15 residues. CDR1 ENHRY and CDR2 SYGVKD come from the germline V gene. V was pared by 6 bases and J by 0 bases, with 2 bases of the junction left unmatched. Written as DNA, the CDR3 is TGTGCCATCAGGGGGACAGGGGATAGCAATCAGCCCCAGCATTTT. Translated: CAIRGTGDSNQPQHF.

The gene calls are TRBV5-1 and TRBJ2-3, with TRBD2 as a possible D gene (6 bases). Trimming stripped 1 base from V and 7 bases from J, with 22 bases between. CDR1 is SGHRS and CDR2 is YFSETQ in the germline V gene. The length of the CDR3 is 17 residues. The CDR3 region is CASSLRPGDAPRHTQYF. The CDR3 nucleotides read TGCGCCAGCAGCTTGCGCCCGGGGGATGCCCCACGCCATACGCAGTATTTT.

This rearrangement joins TRBV6-1 to TRBJ1-1; D remains ambiguous. The CDR3 runs to 12 residues. V was trimmed by 5 bases and J by 3 bases, leaving 7 bases between them. The V gene's germline CDR1 is MNHNS and CDR2 SASEGT. The CDR3 sequence is CASSLTDTEAFF. CDR3 DNA: TGTGCCAGCAGTCTCACGGACACTGAAGCTTTCTTT.

This clone appeared once. The chain carries TRBV6-5 and TRBJ2-7, with a weak D call TRBD2 (5 bases). V was shortened by 4 bases and J by 4 bases, with 17 bases between the two germline ends. Germline-derived CDR1 and CDR2 are MNHEY and SVGAGI. The CDR3 runs 15 residues. The CDR3 reads CASSLPGELSYEQYF. Here the CDR3 DNA reads TGTGCCAGCAGTTTACCCGGGGAACTATCGTACGAGCAGTACTTC.

V and J are TRBV27 and TRBJ2-3; TRBD2 agrees at 12 bases. The CDR3 sequence is 18 residues long. Losses at the gene ends were 2 bases for V and 4 bases for J; bases not matched to a gene: 10. CDR1 is MNHEY and CDR2 is SMNVEV in the germline V gene (reference sequence). The CDR3 DNA sequence: TGTGCCAGCAGTTTAGGGCTAGCGGGGGGGCCGGTAGCAGATACGCAGTATTTT. This encodes CASSLGLAGGPVADTQYF.

The sample holds a few counts of this clone. The rearrangement joins TRBV18 to TRBJ2-7; 7 bases align to TRBD1. Germline loops: CDR1 KGHSH, CDR2 LQKENI. V shed 1 base, J shed 2 bases, and the junction held 8 bases outside the gene matches. The CDR3 extends over 16 amino acids. Here the CDR3 DNA reads TGTGCCAGCTCACCACGCATCGGACAGGTTCCCTACGAGCAGTACTTC. Its protein product is CASSPRIGQVPYEQYF.

The CDR3 loop reads CATTTGVNYGYTF. The CDR3 DNA is TGTGCCACTACGACAGGGGTTAACTATGGCTACACCTTC. This rearrangement joins TRBV5-4 to TRBJ1-2; 8 bases align to TRBD1. The germline CDR1 and CDR2 sequences are SGHNT and YYREEE (reference sequence). The CDR3 is made up of 13 amino acids. V gave up 9 bases and J gave up 1 base; unmatched junction bases: 5.

V gene TRBV29-1 combines with J gene TRBJ2-1; D assignment may be TRBD1 or TRBD2 (6 bases each). The CDR3 has 14 residues. V gave up 0 bases and J gave up 6 bases, with 12 bases separating them. Germline V gene data show CDR1 as SQVTM and CDR2 as ANQGSEA. The CDR3, as DNA: TGCAGCGTTGAAGAACGGGGGACATTCAATGAGCAGTTCTTC. Translation gives CSVEERGTFNEQFF.

This clone was picked up one time. The V call is TRBV4-2, the J call TRBJ2-7, with D possibly matching TRBD1 (6 bases). Trimming took 5 bases from V and 1 from J, leaving 9 bases between them. The CDR3 covers 13 residues. The germline V gene has CDR1 LGHNA and CDR2 YNFKEQ. The CDR3 here is CASSKGHSYEQYF. The CDR3 nucleotides are TGTGCCAGCAGCAAGGGACATTCCTACGAGCAGTACTTC.

This sequence joins TRBV7-2 and TRBJ2-7; 7 bases fit TRBD2. From germline, CDR1 is SGHTA and CDR2 FQGNSA. CDR3 length: 15 residues. Trimming took 4 bases from V and 6 from J; bases not matched to a gene: 12. CDR3 amino acids: CASSSFKREIAEQYF. CDR3 bases: TGTGCCAGCAGCTCTTTTAAGCGGGAAATAGCCGAGCAGTACTTC.